Below, 17 T cell receptor beta chains from the same sample are listed, as sequenced in a study of cytomegalovirus exposure and HLA in healthy donors. In the PCR, 60 Vbeta and 13 Jbeta primers were used. Assay: immunoSEQ multiplex PCR; the TCRdb copy retains only in-frame clones and omits some. The sample shows 210,000 or so clones, approximately 88% of them seen only once. The sequenced sample was PBMCs. Every receptor here comes from a boy younger than 10 in good health and CMV-seronegative.

The chain carries TRBV7-3 and TRBJ2-3; D perhaps matches TRBD1 (5 bases). The CDR3 is 15 amino acids. Germline loops: CDR1 SGHTA, CDR2 FQGTGA. The V end was cut by 4 bases, the J end by 4 bases, with 15 bases between. CDR3 amino acids: CASSSGAFGADTQYF. The CDR3 DNA is TGTGCCAGCAGCTCTGGGGCGTTCGGTGCAGATACGCAGTATTTT.

The rearrangement links TRBV5-1 to TRBJ2-3, with TRBD2 identical over 11 bases. The CDR3 covers 16 residues. The V gene's germline CDR1 is SGHRS and CDR2 YFSETQ. Trimming took 6 bases from V and 4 from J; bases not matched to a gene: 10. DNA for the CDR3: TGCGCCAGCACCCTTATAGCGGGAGGGGCCGCAGATACGCAGTATTTT. Amino acids: CASTLIAGGAADTQYF.

In its sample, this clone was seen a few times. The V call is TRBV5-6, the J call TRBJ1-4; tentative D call: TRBD1 (5 bases). The V end lost 5 bases, the J end lost 8 bases, and 28 bases lay between the germline ends. This CDR3 has 18 residues. Germline-derived CDR1 and CDR2 are SGHDT and YYEEEE. CDR3 nucleotide sequence: TGTGCCAGCAGTTTGCAACGGGCCCGGGGGGGTAACAAAGAAAAACTGTTTTTT. This gives the protein CASSLQRARGGNKEKLFF.

The table lists this clone with a few counts. The rearrangement joins TRBV6-5 to TRBJ1-1; possible D gene TRBD1, 6 bases. CDR1 and CDR2 from the germline V gene are MNHEY and SVGAGI. The CDR3 spans 16 residues. The germline V and J ends were trimmed by 1 base and 0 bases, with 12 bases remaining between them. CDR3 in DNA: TGTGCCAGCAGTTACTTGGGGGCTCATATGAACACTGAAGCTTTCTTT. Translated: CASSYLGAHMNTEAFF.

The chain employs TRBV7-9 and TRBJ1-1, with no clear D. Trimming took off 1 base at V and 11 bases at J, with 11 bases between the two ends. This CDR3 is 12 amino acids long. CDR1 is SEHNR and CDR2 is FQNEAQ in the germline V gene (reference sequence). The DNA for the CDR3 is TGTGCCAGCAGCTTAGGAGGGTTGTGGGCTTTCTTT. This encodes CASSLGGLWAFF.

The chain combines TRBV7-9 with TRBJ1-1; TRBD1 agrees at 8 bases. V lost 6 bases and J lost 5; bases outside the gene matches: 14. Germline CDR1 reads SEHNR; CDR2 reads FQNEAQ (reference sequence). This CDR3 spans 16 amino acids. CDR3 nucleotides: TGTGCCAGCAGGGAACTATTGCAGGGGGCGCGAACTGAAGCTTTCTTT. Amino acid sequence: CASRELLQGARTEAFF.

This chain connects TRBV6-1 to TRBJ2-3; a weak D match, TRBD2 (5 bases). The CDR3 contains 16 residues. The germline V gene encodes CDR1 MNHNS and CDR2 SASEGT. Trimming removed 2 bases from V and 1 base from J, with 13 bases in between. The CDR3 spells CASSEWSREGTDTQYF. The CDR3 nucleotides read TGTGCCAGCAGTGAATGGTCCCGGGAAGGCACAGATACGCAGTATTTT.

This sequence joins TRBV1 and TRBJ2-7; TRBD2 is taken as the D call from the table, unchecked against the DNA. TRBV1 is noted as a pseudogene. CDR3 length: 19 amino acids. This CDR3 is CTSSQALRATSGKKYEQYF. The CDR3 DNA reads TGCACCAGCAGCCAAGCGCTGAGGGCGACTAGCGGGAAGAAGTACGAGCAGTACTTC.

A word on this clone: An end of the junction differs from the germline gene, which may be a read error. The V and J genes are TRBV7-7 and TRBJ2-1, with 11 bases lining up with TRBD2. Germline CDR1 reads SSHAT; CDR2 reads FNYEAQ (reference sequence). The CDR3 is made up of 15 amino acids. CDR3 sequence reads: CASSLGGTSGYEQFF. The CDR3 coding sequence is TGTGCTAGCAGCTTAGGGGGGACTAGCGGTTATGAGCAGTTCTTC.

The CDR3 coding sequence is TGTGCCAGCAGCTTAGGACCTGGCGGAACCGGGGAGCTGTTTTTT. Protein sequence: CASSLGPGGTGELFF. This sequence joins TRBV7-2 and TRBJ2-2; D not certain. V lost 1 base, J lost 5 bases, and 11 bases lay in between. The CDR3 is 15 residues long. Germline CDR1 reads SGHTA; CDR2 reads FQGNSA.

J is TRBJ2-5 and V is TRBV30; 8 bases match TRBD2. V lost 4 bases and J lost 5; bases outside the gene matches: 6. CDR1 and CDR2 (germline): GTSNPN, SVGIG (reference sequence). The length of the CDR3 is 13 residues. The CDR3 is CAWKRRGAETQYF. CDR3 DNA: TGTGCCTGGAAGAGGCGGGGGGCGGAGACCCAGTACTTC. The whole variable domain, filled in from reference TRBV30 and TRBJ2-5, reads SQTIHQWPATLVQPVGSPLSLECTVEGTSNPNLYWYRQAAGRGLQLLFYSVGIGQISSEVPQNLSASRPQDRQFILSSKKLLLSDSGFYLCAWKRRGAETQYFGPGTRLLVL.

The chain employs TRBV6-1 and TRBJ2-1; the D gene is possibly TRBD2 (6 bases). This CDR3 is built from 14 residues. Germline V gene lookup returns CDR1 MNHNS and CDR2 SASEGT. V dropped 8 bases and J dropped 4 bases, with 15 bases sitting between them. The CDR3 loop is CASRLEPLYNEQFF. CDR3 DNA: TGTGCCAGCCGACTAGAACCCCTATACAATGAGCAGTTCTTC.

The chain recombines TRBV5-1 with TRBJ2-1; 7 nucleotides align to TRBD1. V gave up 0 bases and J gave up 5 bases; unmatched junction bases: 2. Germline CDR1 and CDR2: SGHRS and YFSETQ. The CDR3 sequence is 14 residues long. Written as DNA, the CDR3 is TGCGCCAGCAGCTTGGTGGGACAGCACAATGAGCAGTTCTTC. Its protein product is CASSLVGQHNEQFF.

This chain connects TRBV5-1 to TRBJ2-5; no clear D gene. V was shortened by 1 base and J by 5 bases, with 9 bases between the two germline ends. Germline-derived CDR1 and CDR2 are SGHRS and YFSETQ. CDR3 length: 13 amino acids. CDR3 in DNA: TGCGCCAGCAGCTTGAACGTACGGGAGACCCAGTACTTC. This sequence encodes CASSLNVRETQYF.

The rearrangement joins TRBV15 to TRBJ1-5; a possible D gene is TRBD1 (6 bases). This CDR3 spans 15 amino acids. The V end was cut by 5 bases, the J end by 2 bases, with 13 bases between. Germline lookup yields CDR1 LNHNV and CDR2 YYDKDF (reference sequence). CDR3 coding DNA: TGTGCCACCAGCGGAGGGGGGGAAGGCAATCAGCCCCAGCATTTT. The encoded protein is CATSGGGEGNQPQHF. The full variable domain, in which reference TRBV15 and TRBJ1-5 provide the parts outside the CDR3, is DAMVIQNPRYQVTQFGKPVTLSCSQTLNHNVMYWYQQKSSQAPKLLFHYYDKDFNNEADTPDNFQSRRPNTSFCFLDIRSPGLGDTAMYLCATSGGGEGNQPQHFGDGTRLSIL.

The gene calls are TRBV6-4 and TRBJ2-3; no reliable D call. The V end was cut by 0 bases, the J end by 6 bases, with 7 bases between. Germline CDR1 reads MRHNA; CDR2 reads SNTAGT. CDR3 length: 13 residues. CDR3 loop: CASSDSARDTQYF. The CDR3 coding sequence is TGTGCCAGCAGTGACTCTGCGAGGGATACGCAGTATTTT.

V is TRBV7-6 and J is TRBJ2-1; 8 nucleotides align to TRBD2. CDR1 and CDR2 (germline): SGHVS, FNYEAQ. This CDR3 has 15 residues. The trim removed 7 bases at V and 8 bases at J, leaving 13 bases unmatched. The CDR3 nucleotides read TGTGCCAGCAACAATGGGCTGGCGGGGGGAGATGAGCAGTTCTTC. This translates into CASNNGLAGGDEQFF.